The clone carrying this T cell receptor beta chain was seen just once. RNA in amounts of roughly 0.45 to 1 ug was reverse transcribed with random hexamers. TCRdb reanalysed the immunoSEQ multiplex PCR reads using MiXCR and keeps one entry per CDR3 protein. In the table there are 200,000 to 250,000 distinct CDR3 sequences, 94% of which are singletons. The sample originates from a study of CD8 T cells in Susac syndrome. V shed 0 bases and J 9 bases; nucleotides not matched to a gene: 6. From germline, CDR1 is LGHDT and CDR2 YNNKEL (reference sequence). This CDR3 is 15 amino acids long. The study sequenced TCR beta in blood CD8+ and CD4+ T cells. In Susac syndrome patients, recently defined diagnostic criteria for definite or probable disease were met.

The sequence came from a human donor with Susac syndrome. Sequencing was carried out using CD4+ T cells from PBMCs. The chain recombines TRBV3-1 with TRBJ2-1; 9 bases fit TRBD2. The CDR3 is CASSQEGAGGGEQFF. CDR3 DNA sequence: TGTGCCAGCAGCCAAGAAGGAGCGGGGGGAGGTGAGCAGTTCTTC.